The 29 T cell receptor beta chains presented below share a single source sample, sequenced in a study of human T cells and chemical hapten exposure. TCRdb re-analysed the RACE reads in MiXCR, keeping a single row per CDR3 protein. The repertoire holds about 350,000 distinct CDR3 sequences, with about 6% as singletons. Time point defined: patch test 2, 6 weeks after DPC sensitization. The treatment is: therapeutic diphenylcyclopropenone sensitization with weekly scalp DPC. The sequenced sample was whole blood, obtained in connection with sensitization to the hapten diphenylcyclopropenone (DPC). The receptors shown here come from a woman in her late teens or twenties with alopecia areata. Some clones in this sample may be carry-over from other donors' samples.

The chain employs TRBV4-2 and TRBJ2-4; no definite D call. Germline V lookup: CDR1 LGHNA, CDR2 YNFKEQ. Trimming stripped 4 bases from V and 8 bases from J, with 18 bases between. This CDR3 is built from 15 residues. The CDR3 DNA reads as TGTGCCAGCAGCCCGTCTGCGGCCGATGTCGACATTCAGTACTTC. Its protein is CASSPSAADVDIQYF.

The table lists this clonotype with many counts. The chain joins TRBV7-2 to TRBJ2-1; 9 nucleotides agree with TRBD2. The germline V gene has CDR1 SGHTA and CDR2 FQGNSA. This CDR3 region has 15 residues. The J segment lost 4 bases and the V segment lost 5 bases, leaving 6 bases of the junction unmatched. The CDR3 DNA reads TGTGCCAGCAGCCAACCGGGACTAGCTTACAATGAGCAGTTCTTC. Its translation: CASSQPGLAYNEQFF.

This clonotype has at least ten counts. The chain is built from TRBV12-3 or TRBV12-4 and TRBJ1-1; D gene uncertain. The CDR3 is 14 amino acids. Trimming shortened V by 2 bases and J by 4 bases, and 11 bases separated the two germline ends. This CDR3 is CASSLSGLLTEAFF. The CDR3 DNA reads TGTGCCAGCAGTTTAAGTGGTTTACTCACTGAAGCTTTCTTT.

There are many counts of this clonotype. This sequence joins TRBV7-9 and TRBJ1-2; D gene ambiguous. The V end was cut by 4 bases, the J end by 3 bases, with 9 bases between. Germline CDR1 and CDR2: SEHNR and FQNEAQ (reference sequence). This CDR3 is built from 13 residues. The CDR3 region is CASSSGEHYGYTF. CDR3 coding DNA: TGTGCCAGCAGCTCAGGAGAACACTATGGCTACACCTTC.

There are many counts of this clonotype. The chain couples TRBV7-9 to TRBJ1-4; perhaps TRBD1 as D (5 bases). Germline lookup yields CDR1 SEHNR and CDR2 FQNEAQ (reference sequence). V lost 2 bases and J 3 bases, leaving 7 bases between the germline ends. The length of the CDR3 is 14 residues. In nucleotides, the CDR3 is TGTGCCAGCAGCTTAATGGGGGCTAATGAAAAACTGTTTTTT. Protein sequence: CASSLMGANEKLFF.

The sample holds a few counts of this clonotype. The chain links TRBV6-5 to TRBJ2-2, with 8 bases matching TRBD1. V shed 4 bases and J 4 bases; nucleotides not matched to a gene: 8. The CDR3 extends over 16 amino acids. Germline CDR1 MNHEY, CDR2 SVGAGI. This CDR3 is CASSSPDRALTGELFF. The CDR3 DNA is TGTGCCAGCAGTTCGCCGGACAGGGCCCTCACCGGGGAGCTGTTTTTT.

This clonotype was seen at least ten times. The V call is TRBV6-1, the J call TRBJ1-1; D gene unclear. Trimming left V 1 base short and J 5 bases short, with 5 bases between. The CDR3 loop spans 12 amino acids. Looked up from germline, CDR1 is MNHNS and CDR2 is SASEGT. The CDR3 nucleotides are TGTGCCAGCAGTGAAGTAAGGACTGAAGCTTTCTTT. Translated: CASSEVRTEAFF.

This clonotype was recorded a few times. This chain uses TRBV6-2 or TRBV6-3 with TRBJ1-1, with 8 nucleotides matching TRBD1. Germline V lookup: CDR1 MNHEY, CDR2 SVGEGT. The trim removed 2 bases at V and 2 bases at J, leaving 7 bases unmatched. The CDR3 has 16 amino acids. The CDR3 region is CASSYLPDRANTEAFF. CDR3 coding DNA: TGTGCCAGCAGTTACCTTCCGGACAGGGCAAACACTGAAGCTTTCTTT.

Only a few counts were recorded for this clonotype. This chain joins TRBV2 and TRBJ1-6, with 8 nucleotides matching TRBD1. V was clipped by 7 bases and J by 10 bases; unmatched bases: 9. This CDR3 contains 14 residues. Germline CDR1 and CDR2: SNHLY and FYNNEI. The CDR3 DNA sequence: TGTGCCAGCACGTTCGACAGGGGCGGCTCACCCCTCCACTTT. Amino acids: CASTFDRGGSPLHF.

This clonotype has at least ten counts. The chain couples TRBV18 to TRBJ1-6, with D hard to call. The CDR3 consists of 13 residues. V was cut by 3 bases and J by 8 bases, with 8 bases left in between. Germline CDR1 reads KGHSH; CDR2 reads LQKENI. The CDR3 DNA is TGTGCCAGCTCACCTACAAAGGATTCACCCCTCCACTTT. It yields the protein CASSPTKDSPLHF.

This chain links TRBV2 with TRBJ2-1, with 7 bases lining up with TRBD2. This CDR3 has 13 residues. With V trimmed by 2 bases and J by 7 bases, 2 bases remained unmatched. Germline CDR1 is SNHLY and CDR2 is FYNNEI. The CDR3 region has the DNA TGTGCCAGCAGTGAAAGGGAGGGGAATGAGCAGTTCTTC. Amino acids: CASSEREGNEQFF.

This clonotype was picked up many times. This chain connects TRBV28 to TRBJ2-3; 7 nucleotides line up with TRBD1. The germline V gene has CDR1 MDHEN and CDR2 SYDVKM. Trimming took 3 bases from V and 5 from J; bases not matched to a gene: 11. The CDR3 loop spans 16 amino acids. CDR3 in DNA: TGTGCCAGCAGTTTGTCCGGGACAGTATCCGTAGATACGCAGTATTTT. Translated: CASSLSGTVSVDTQYF.

The genes are TRBV7-9 and TRBJ1-1, with 7 bases aligning to TRBD1. Germline values: CDR1 SEHNR, CDR2 FQNEAQ (reference sequence). The CDR3 spans 13 residues. The ends lost 1 base at V and 6 bases at J; junction bases unmatched: 2. The CDR3 DNA sequence: TGTGCCAGCAGCTTAGTCGGGACAGCTGAAGCTTTCTTT. Translation: CASSLVGTAEAFF.

This clonotype was recorded many times. The chain uses TRBV7-9 and TRBJ1-2; D is perhaps TRBD1 (6 bases). Trimming removed 8 bases at V and 8 bases at J, with 21 bases between. The CDR3 is 14 amino acids. Germline assignment: CDR1 SEHNR and CDR2 FQNEAQ (reference sequence). CDR3 sequence reads: CASPGGVASRGYTF. The CDR3 region has the DNA TGTGCCAGCCCGGGGGGCGTTGCAAGCCGAGGCTACACCTTC.

Regarding this clonotype: A much larger clone differs from this one at a single base, so this may be a read error. This chain links TRBV12-3 or TRBV12-4 with TRBJ1-5; 7 nucleotides align to TRBD1. The length of the CDR3 is 13 residues. CDR3 protein: CASTLDRNQLQHF. The CDR3 DNA follows: TGTGCCAGCACCCTGGACAGGAATCAGCTCCAGCATTTT.

This clonotype has ten or more counts. The CDR3 DNA reads TGTGCCAGCAGCCCGACAGGGGAGAGGGCTTATGGCTACACCTTC. Its translation: CASSPTGERAYGYTF. The chain joins TRBV7-3 to TRBJ1-2; TRBD1 agrees at 8 bases. This CDR3 has 15 residues. CDR1 is SGHTA and CDR2 is FQGTGA in the germline V gene. V lost 5 bases, J lost 5 bases, and 10 bases stayed unmatched.

This clonotype was counted between two and nine times. The chain has TRBV12-3 or TRBV12-4 and TRBJ1-5; the match to TRBD1 covers 7 bases. The CDR3 has 12 residues. V dropped 7 bases and J dropped 6; count of bases not matched to a gene: 3. CDR3 nucleotides: TGTGCCAGCAACCAGGGGGGTCAGCCCCAGCATTTT. Translating gives CASNQGGQPQHF.

This clonotype came up a few times. The chain recombines TRBV7-6 with TRBJ2-3; perhaps TRBD2 as D (5 bases). The CDR3 has 18 residues. From germline, CDR1 is SGHVS and CDR2 FNYEAQ. V was pared by 1 base and J by 2 bases, with 19 bases between. CDR3 nucleotides: TGTGCCAGCAGCTTAGACGTGGTGATCCGGGAAAACACAGATACGCAGTATTTT. Protein product: CASSLDVVIRENTDTQYF. The full variable domain, in which reference TRBV7-6 and TRBJ2-3 provide the parts outside the CDR3, is GAGVSQSPRYKVTKRGQDVALRCDPISGHVSLYWYRQALGQGPEFLTYFNYEAQQDKSGLPNDRFSAERPEGSISTLTIQRTEQRDSAMYRCASSLDVVIRENTDTQYFGPGTRLTVL.

In this sample, this clonotype turned up many times. The rearrangement uses TRBV7-8 and TRBJ2-5, with D perhaps matching TRBD1 (7 bases). Germline CDR1 and CDR2: SGHVS and FQNEAQ. V was cut by 1 base and J by 2 bases, with 14 bases left in between. This CDR3 has 16 amino acids. In nucleotides, the CDR3 is TGTGCCAGCAGCTTAGGGCAGGGGGGTTTACAAGAGACCCAGTACTTC. It specifies CASSLGQGGLQETQYF.

This clonotype showed up many times. V is TRBV27 and J is TRBJ1-4, with D possibly being TRBD1 (5 bases). The CDR3 contains 13 residues. Trimming removed 4 bases from V and 8 bases from J, with 11 bases in between. Per germline, CDR1 MNHEY and CDR2 SMNVEV (reference sequence). The CDR3 is CASSWGSHEKLFF. The CDR3 region has the DNA TGTGCCAGCAGTTGGGGGTCACACGAAAAACTGTTTTTT. The full variable domain, completed using reference TRBV27 and TRBJ1-4, is EAQVTQNPRYLITVTGKKLTVTCSQNMNHEYMSWYRQDPGLGLRQIYYSMNVEVTDKGDVPEGYKVSRKEKRNFPLILESPSPNQTSLYFCASSWGSHEKLFFGSGTQLSVL.

The chain joins TRBV5-6 to TRBJ1-4; D ambiguous. Trimming removed 5 bases from V and 2 bases from J, with 7 bases in between. Germline loops: CDR1 SGHDT, CDR2 YYEEEE. The CDR3 spans 13 residues. The CDR3, as DNA: TGTGCCAGCAGGAACACCACTAATGAAAAACTGTTTTTT. Translating gives CASRNTTNEKLFF.

In its sample, this clonotype was seen many times. The rearrangement uses TRBV7-2 and TRBJ1-4, with D possibly TRBD1 on 6 matching bases. V gave up 5 bases and J gave up 5 bases, with 12 bases separating them. CDR3 length: 14 residues. The germline V gene has CDR1 SGHTA and CDR2 FQGNSA. In DNA, the CDR3 is TGTGCCAGCAGCCAACGGGGGGCGAATGAAAAACTGTTTTTT. It encodes CASSQRGANEKLFF. The full variable domain, completed using reference TRBV7-2 and TRBJ1-4, is GAGVSQSPSNKVTEKGKDVELRCDPISGHTALYWYRQSLGQGLEFLIYFQGNSAPDKSGLPSDRFSAERTGGSVSTLTIQRTQQEDSAVYLCASSQRGANEKLFFGSGTQLSVL.

Ten or more counts support this clonotype. This chain connects TRBV11-2 to TRBJ2-3; no reliable D call. The CDR3 extends over 14 amino acids. Looked up from germline, CDR1 is SGHAT and CDR2 is FQNNGV. The V end was cut by 2 bases, the J end by 2 bases, with 8 bases between. In DNA form, the CDR3 reads TGTGCCAGCAGCTTAACGACCTCCACAGATACGCAGTATTTT. Amino acid sequence: CASSLTTSTDTQYF.

This clonotype was seen a handful of times. The chain has TRBV12-3 or TRBV12-4 and TRBJ2-5; 10 bases fit TRBD2. The CDR3 length is 15 residues. After removal of 3 bases from V and 6 bases from J, the junction contained 7 bases not matched to a gene. This CDR3 reads CASSFASGGMKTQYF. The DNA for the CDR3 is TGTGCCAGCAGTTTCGCTAGCGGGGGTATGAAGACCCAGTACTTC.

The sample holds many counts of this clonotype. The rearrangement links TRBV27 to TRBJ2-1; no firm D call. V gave up 6 bases and J gave up 9 bases, with 12 bases separating them. CDR1 and CDR2 from the germline V gene are MNHEY and SMNVEV (reference sequence). The CDR3 is 12 amino acids. DNA of the CDR3: TGTGCCAGCAGACGGAGTAGTAGTGAGCAGTTCTTC. Translated: CASRRSSSEQFF.

The genes are TRBV7-2 and TRBJ2-1; a possible D gene is TRBD2 (6 bases). From germline, CDR1 is SGHTA and CDR2 FQGNSA. This CDR3 comprises 15 residues. Trimming shortened V by 6 bases and J by 4 bases, and 16 bases separated the two germline ends. CDR3 sequence reads: CASRVNGGSYNEQFF. The CDR3 DNA reads TGTGCCAGCAGGGTAAATGGGGGGTCTTACAATGAGCAGTTCTTC.

This clonotype was detected a few times. Here the CDR3 reads CASSLRGGGADTQYF. CDR3 in DNA: TGTGCCAGCAGCTTAAGAGGCGGGGGGGCAGATACGCAGTATTTT. V usage is TRBV11-2 and J usage is TRBJ2-3; 9 bases are shared with TRBD2. This CDR3 comprises 15 residues. V lost 2 bases, J lost 4 bases, and 4 bases stayed unmatched. The germline V gene encodes CDR1 SGHAT and CDR2 FQNNGV.

There are many counts of this clonotype. The chain has TRBV7-2 and TRBJ2-2; D gene unclear. With 2 bases removed from V and 2 bases from J, the gap between germline ends came to 12 bases. Germline V CDR1 and CDR2: SGHTA, FQGNSA. The CDR3 consists of 16 residues. The CDR3 loop reads CASSLSLVHNTGELFF. In DNA form, the CDR3 reads TGTGCCAGCAGCTTATCATTAGTCCACAACACCGGGGAGCTGTTTTTT.

The genes are TRBV18 and TRBJ2-4, with D tentatively TRBD1 (6 bases). The CDR3 length is 14 residues. CDR1 is KGHSH and CDR2 is LQKENI in the germline V gene. Deletions cut 0 bases from V and 9 bases from J, with 12 bases between. The CDR3 DNA reads as TGTGCCAGCTCACCACCTTCTCAGGGGCGCATTCAGTACTTC. Translated, it gives CASSPPSQGRIQYF.